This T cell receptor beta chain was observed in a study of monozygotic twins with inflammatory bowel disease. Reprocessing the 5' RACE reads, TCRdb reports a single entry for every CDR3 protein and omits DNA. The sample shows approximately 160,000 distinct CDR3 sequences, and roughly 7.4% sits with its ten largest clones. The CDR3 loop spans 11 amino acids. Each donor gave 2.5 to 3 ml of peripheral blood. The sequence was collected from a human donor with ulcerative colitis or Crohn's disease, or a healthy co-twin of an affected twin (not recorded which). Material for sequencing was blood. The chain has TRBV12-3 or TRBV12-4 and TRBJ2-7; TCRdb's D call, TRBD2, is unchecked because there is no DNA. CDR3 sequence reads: CASSPGLKQYF.